These T cell receptor beta chains were read from a single sample in a study of T cell responses to AZD1222 COVID-19 vaccine. Profiled with immunoSEQ multiplex PCR; TCRdb holds only in-frame clones, not every one. The sample includes roughly 190,000 clones, approximately 90% of them seen just once. The specimen comprised peripheral blood, sampled 28 days after the second dose of the MenACWY control vaccine. The receptors shown here come from an adult who received the MenACWY meningococcal vaccine as a control. Each CDR3 is given without its conserved first and last residue.

j_gene	v_gene	CDR3aa
TRBJ1-5	TRBV30	AWSRQGAGPQH
TRBJ1-4	TRBV5-1	ASSLDQGISWF
TRBJ2-1	TRBV18	ASSPLLLQGSYNEQF
TRBJ1-5	TRBV28	ASSLGGSSNQPQH
TRBJ2-7	TRBV11-2	ASRRAYEQY
TRBJ1-2	TRBV5-1	ASSRQDVNYGYT
TRBJ2-7	TRBV10-2	ASSERAGSYEQY
TRBJ1-2	TRBV30	AWSATEGYT
TRBJ2-1	TRBV5-4	ASSLGGTGNEQF
TRBJ2-7	TRBV7-3	ASSPLGASYEQY
TRBJ2-1	TRBV5-4	ASSFVRFSYNEQF
TRBJ2-3	TRBV5-1	ASSLQTSGGPTGKQY
TRBJ1-1	TRBV2	ASRRQFNTEAF
TRBJ1-2	TRBV5-1	ASSTALGQTPLNYGYT
TRBJ1-6	TRBV4-3	ASSQDSGTGGYYNSPLH
TRBJ1-1	TRBV5-1	ASSLASEAF